One and the same sample provided the 27 T cell receptor beta chains below, sequenced in a study of STAT5B mutations in CD4+ large granular lymphocyte leukemia. Profiling relied on immunoSEQ multiplex PCR, and the TCRdb table lists in-frame clones only, not all of them. The repertoire holds fewer than 25,000 clones, with approximately 88% as singletons. Sample: CD4+ T cells from blood buffy coats. The receptors shown here come from a human donor in good health.

This clone was found a few times. The chain recombines TRBV30 with TRBJ1-2, with a possible D match to TRBD1 (6 bases). CDR1 GTSNPN and CDR2 SVGIG come from the germline V gene (reference sequence). The length of the CDR3 is 14 residues. V was clipped by 0 bases and J by 4 bases, with 12 bases between them. CDR3 DNA: TGTGCCTGGAGTGTACTGGGGGCCTCCTATGGCTACACCTTC. Encoded protein: CAWSVLGASYGYTF.

The rearrangement uses TRBV4-2 and TRBJ2-1; TRBD2 agrees at 9 bases. This CDR3 is 16 amino acids long. CDR1 is LGHNA and CDR2 is YNFKEQ in the germline V gene. V was clipped by 4 bases and J by 8 bases; unmatched bases: 12. CDR3 DNA: TGTGCCAGCAGCCGGGGAGCGGGGGGCGTCAGTGATGAGCAGTTCTTC. Amino acids: CASSRGAGGVSDEQFF.

V is TRBV5-5 and J is TRBJ2-3, with unresolved D. Germline V gene sequence: CDR1 SGHKS, CDR2 YYEKEE (reference sequence). The CDR3 sequence is 14 residues long. V was trimmed by 2 bases and J by 0 bases, leaving 7 bases between them. The CDR3: CASSFMASTDTQYF. The DNA for the CDR3 is TGTGCCAGCAGCTTCATGGCTAGCACAGATACGCAGTATTTT.

This clone appeared a single time. The V and J genes are TRBV25-1 and TRBJ2-7, with a tentative D call TRBD1 (6 bases). With 4 bases removed from V and 7 bases from J, the gap between germline ends came to 14 bases. Germline V gene lookup returns CDR1 MGHDK and CDR2 SYGVNS. There are 13 residues in the CDR3. Here the CDR3 reads CASSVTGAKEQYF. The CDR3 bases are TGTGCCAGCAGTGTGACAGGAGCCAAGGAGCAGTACTTC.

The genes are TRBV10-3 and TRBJ2-7; D unclear. Germline V gene data show CDR1 as ENHRY and CDR2 as SYGVKD. The CDR3 covers 12 residues. V was pared by 4 bases and J by 3 bases, with 7 bases between. CDR3 coding DNA: TGTGCCATCAGTGCAAATAACTACGAGCAGTACTTC. Its protein is CAISANNYEQYF.

The rearrangement links TRBV29-1 to TRBJ2-3; 9 nucleotides align to TRBD2. CDR3 size: 14 residues. Losses at the gene ends were 0 bases for V and 7 bases for J; bases not matched to a gene: 5. Germline V gene sequence: CDR1 SQVTM, CDR2 ANQGSEA. The CDR3: CSVEEVLAGYTQYF. In DNA form, the CDR3 reads TGCAGCGTTGAAGAGGTTCTAGCGGGGTATACGCAGTATTTT.

CDR3 DNA sequence: TGTGCCTGGAAGGGTAGCGGGAGCTCCCAGCAGTACTTC. Translated, it gives CAWKGSGSSQQYF. V gene TRBV30 combines with J gene TRBJ2-7, with TRBD2 identical over 9 bases. Germline lookup yields CDR1 GTSNPN and CDR2 SVGIG (reference sequence). The CDR3 extends over 13 amino acids. The trim removed 4 bases at V and 8 bases at J, leaving 9 bases unmatched.

This rearrangement joins TRBV9 to TRBJ2-7; D gene ambiguous. Between the trimmed V and J ends, which lost 0 bases and 1 base, there was a span of 5 bases. CDR3 size: 13 residues. CDR1 SGDLS and CDR2 YYNGEE come from the germline V gene. CDR3 nucleotide sequence: TGTGCCAGCAGCGTAGCCATGTCCTACGAGCAGTACTTC. This sequence encodes CASSVAMSYEQYF. The complete variable domain, with remaining parts taken from reference TRBV9 and TRBJ2-7, reads DSGVTQTPKHLITATGQRVTLRCSPRSGDLSVYWYQQSLDQGLQFLIQYYNGEERAKGNILERFSAQQFPDLHSELNLSSLELGDSALYFCASSVAMSYEQYFGPGTRLTVT.

The V call is TRBV30, the J call TRBJ2-2; no definite D call. The CDR3 spans 12 residues. CDR1 and CDR2 from the germline V gene are GTSNPN and SVGIG (reference sequence). The V end was cut by 4 bases, the J end by 3 bases, with 6 bases between. CDR3 region: CAWTFDTGELFF. Here the CDR3 DNA reads TGTGCCTGGACTTTTGACACCGGGGAGCTGTTTTTT.

The gene calls are TRBV10-3 and TRBJ2-3, with D hard to call. V dropped 3 bases and J dropped 0 bases, with 4 bases sitting between them. Germline CDR1 and CDR2: ENHRY and SYGVKD. CDR3 length: 13 residues. CDR3 in DNA: TGTGCCATCAGTGAAGGGAGCACAGATACGCAGTATTTT. Translating it yields CAISEGSTDTQYF.

The chain uses TRBV6-6 and TRBJ1-5; D remains unclear. Trimming took off 5 bases at V and 2 bases at J, with 13 bases between the two ends. The germline V gene has CDR1 MNHNY and CDR2 SVGAGI (reference sequence). The CDR3 runs 15 residues. The CDR3 here is CASSPGGNGNQPQHF. The CDR3 bases are TGTGCCAGCAGTCCCGGAGGGAATGGCAATCAGCCCCAGCATTTT.

The chain has TRBV21-1 and TRBJ1-1; no check of the table's D call, TRBD1, against the DNA was made. TRBV21-1 is a recognized pseudogene. This CDR3 spans 18 amino acids. CDR3 sequence reads: CASSKSGTAKKRNTEAFF. Written as DNA, the CDR3 is TGTGCCAGCAGCAAATCCGGGACAGCCAAAAAGAGGAACACTGAAGCTTTCTTT.

The chain joins TRBV5-1 to TRBJ2-3; 11 positions match TRBD1. Germline loops: CDR1 SGHRS, CDR2 YFSETQ. The V and J ends lost 3 bases and 4 bases, in that order; junction bases with no gene match: 4. The CDR3 length is 15 residues. This CDR3 is CASSSGQGVPDTQYF. As DNA, the CDR3 is TGCGCCAGCAGCTCGGGACAGGGGGTCCCAGATACGCAGTATTTT.

This clone was recorded only once. The rearrangement joins TRBV19 to TRBJ1-5; no clear D. The CDR3 is 13 residues long. CDR1 is LNHDA, CDR2 SQIVND, per germline (reference sequence). Trimming cost V 6 bases and J 4 bases, with 10 bases left between them. The CDR3 sequence is CASSKDGNQPQHF. CDR3 DNA: TGTGCCAGTAGCAAGGACGGGAATCAGCCCCAGCATTTT.

The chain employs TRBV25-1 and TRBJ2-2; possibly TRBD1 for D (5 bases). Looked up from germline, CDR1 is MGHDK and CDR2 is SYGVNS. With 7 bases removed from V and 1 base from J, the gap between germline ends came to 7 bases. This CDR3 spans 13 amino acids. The CDR3 DNA reads TGTGCCAGCAAACAGGTGAACACCGGGGAGCTGTTTTTT. Translating it yields CASKQVNTGELFF.

The sample holds a few counts of this clone. CDR3 nucleotides: TGTGCCAGCAGTGTCTGGATGAACGAGCAGTACTTC. Its protein product is CASSVWMNEQYF. This chain joins TRBV6-1 and TRBJ2-7; D gene uncertain. The V end was cut by 4 bases, the J end by 5 bases, with 9 bases between. The germline V gene encodes CDR1 MNHNS and CDR2 SASEGT. The CDR3 length is 12 residues.

This clone was counted a few times. This chain links TRBV5-4 with TRBJ1-2; D is undetermined. This CDR3 comprises 14 residues. V lost 0 bases to trimming and J lost 0 bases, with 6 bases between them. Germline V gene data show CDR1 as SGHNT and CDR2 as YYREEE (reference sequence). For the CDR3, the DNA is TGTGCCAGCAGCTTGGCCCATACTAACTATGGCTACACCTTC. This sequence encodes CASSLAHTNYGYTF.

The genes are TRBV30 and TRBJ2-3; a weak D match, TRBD1 (5 bases). The CDR3 extends over 13 amino acids. V lost 2 bases, J lost 4 bases, and 10 bases lay in between. CDR1 and CDR2 (germline): GTSNPN, SVGIG (reference sequence). The CDR3 reads CAWSTRGPDTQYF. Written as DNA, the CDR3 is TGTGCCTGGAGTACAAGGGGCCCAGATACGCAGTATTTT.

The V gene is TRBV6-5, the J gene TRBJ2-1, with 7 bases fitting TRBD2. Germline CDR1 reads MNHEY; CDR2 reads SVGAGI. The CDR3 runs 12 residues. V shed 9 bases and J 9 bases; nucleotides not matched to a gene: 8. CDR3 coding DNA: TGTGCCAGTCGGCGGGAGTTGGGTGAGCAGTTCTTC. Amino acid sequence: CASRRELGEQFF.

CDR3 loop: CASSSWDRQLTNYGYTF. The CDR3 nucleotides read TGTGCCAGTAGTTCCTGGGACAGACAATTAACCAACTATGGCTACACCTTC. The chain carries TRBV19 and TRBJ1-2; 7 bases are shared with TRBD1. This CDR3 comprises 17 residues. Germline CDR1 LNHDA, CDR2 SQIVND (reference sequence). V lost 5 bases to trimming and J lost 2 bases; unmatched junction nucleotides: 14. The entire variable domain, with the rest obtained from reference TRBV19 and TRBJ1-2, is as follows: DGGITQSPKYLFRKEGQNVTLSCEQNLNHDAMYWYRQDPGQGLRLIYYSQIVNDFQKGDIAEGYSVSREKKESFPLTVTSAQKNPTAFYLCASSSWDRQLTNYGYTFGSGTRLTVV.

The CDR3 DNA is TGTGCTAGTATGATTGTCTACGAGCAGTACTTC. This encodes CASMIVYEQYF. V gene TRBV12-5 combines with J gene TRBJ2-7; no clear D. V was clipped by 8 bases and J by 3 bases, with 8 bases between them. The CDR3 length is 11 residues. CDR1 is LGHNT and CDR2 is FRNRAP in the germline V gene.

The genes are TRBV7-9 and TRBJ1-1, with a possible D match to TRBD1 (5 bases). The CDR3 runs to 15 residues. Trimming took off 0 bases at V and 10 bases at J, with 18 bases between the two ends. The germline CDR1 and CDR2 sequences are SEHNR and FQNEAQ (reference sequence). The CDR3 coding sequence is TGTGCCAGCAGCTTAGCTACCGGGACTAGCGGAGGAGCTTTCTTT. Protein product: CASSLATGTSGGAFF.

This rearrangement joins TRBV14 to TRBJ1-1; D not certain. Germline CDR1 and CDR2: SGHDN and FVKESK. V dropped 1 base and J dropped 7 bases, with 16 bases sitting between them. The CDR3 length is 15 residues. The CDR3 loop is CASSQGFSASGEAFF. The CDR3 DNA follows: TGTGCCAGCAGCCAAGGGTTCTCTGCGAGTGGTGAAGCTTTCTTT.

This clone was seen just once. This chain joins TRBV7-9 and TRBJ1-4; a possible D gene is TRBD1 (6 bases). This CDR3 comprises 12 residues. The germline CDR1 and CDR2 sequences are SEHNR and FQNEAQ (reference sequence). Trimming stripped 6 bases from V and 5 bases from J, with 7 bases between. The CDR3 DNA reads TGTGCCAGCAGTAGGGGGAATGAAAAACTGTTTTTT. As protein: CASSRGNEKLFF.

This clone is termed medium-sized. This chain links TRBV9 with TRBJ1-2; a possible D gene is TRBD1 (6 bases). This CDR3 has 16 amino acids. V was shortened by 0 bases and J by 4 bases, with 16 bases between the two germline ends. Germline V gene sequence: CDR1 SGDLS, CDR2 YYNGEE. The CDR3 is CASSVGGPAALYGYTF. CDR3 nucleotide sequence: TGTGCCAGCAGCGTAGGGGGGCCTGCGGCCCTCTATGGCTACACCTTC.

The gene calls are TRBV6-1 and TRBJ2-7; a possible D gene is TRBD1 (5 bases). The CDR3 has 14 residues. The germline V gene encodes CDR1 MNHNS and CDR2 SASEGT. Deletions cut 7 bases from V and 2 bases from J, with 15 bases between. CDR3 nucleotides: TGTGCCAGCATGGTGGGGCCCTACCCCTACGAGCAGTACTTC. Translated: CASMVGPYPYEQYF.

V is TRBV7-2 and J is TRBJ1-5; D is uncertain. Per the germline V gene, CDR1 is SGHTA and CDR2 is FQGNSA. This CDR3 is 13 amino acids long. Trimming removed 5 bases from V and 7 bases from J, with 12 bases in between. In DNA form, the CDR3 reads TGTGCCAGCAGCGAAACAACGATCCAGCCCCAGCATTTT. It codes for CASSETTIQPQHF.